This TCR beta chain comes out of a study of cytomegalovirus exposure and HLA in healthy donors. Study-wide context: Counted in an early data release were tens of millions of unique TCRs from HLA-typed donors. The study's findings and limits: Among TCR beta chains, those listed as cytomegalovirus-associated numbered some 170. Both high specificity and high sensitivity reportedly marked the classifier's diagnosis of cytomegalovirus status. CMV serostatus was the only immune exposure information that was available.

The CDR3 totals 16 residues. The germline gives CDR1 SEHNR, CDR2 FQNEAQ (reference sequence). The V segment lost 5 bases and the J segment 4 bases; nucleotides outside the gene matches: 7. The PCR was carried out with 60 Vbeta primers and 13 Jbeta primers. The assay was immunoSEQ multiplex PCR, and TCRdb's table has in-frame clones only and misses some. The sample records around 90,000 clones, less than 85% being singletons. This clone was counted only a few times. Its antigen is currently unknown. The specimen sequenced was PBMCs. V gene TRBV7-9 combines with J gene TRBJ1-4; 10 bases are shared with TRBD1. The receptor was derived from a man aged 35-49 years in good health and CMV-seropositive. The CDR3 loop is CASSRGTGAGNEKLFF. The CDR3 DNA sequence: TGTGCCAGCAGCCGAGGGACAGGGGCTGGTAATGAAAAACTGTTTTTT.